This is a list of T cell receptor beta chains from one sample in a study of cytomegalovirus exposure and HLA in healthy donors. Clones were read by immunoSEQ multiplex PCR, and TCRdb kept only the in-frame ones, dropping some. The data show 150,000 to 200,000 clones, about 75% seen once. Source material: PBMCs. These receptors all come from a female donor in good health and CMV-seronegative. CDR3s include the opening cysteine and the closing phenylalanine or tryptophan. A D gene is named only where the DNA matches it firmly. Rows give clone size only sometimes, using once, few, many, or a class for an expanded clone.

d_call clone_size j_call v_call cdr3_aa cdr3_nt
TRBD2 - TRBJ2-3 TRBV6-1 CASRTSGGEWDTQYF TGTGCCAGCCGGACTAGCGGGGGGGAGTGGGATACGCAGTATTTT
TRBD2 - TRBJ2-1 TRBV30 CSSGGYNEQFF TGTAGTAGCGGGGGCTACAATGAGCAGTTCTTC
TRBD1 - TRBJ1-5 TRBV2 CASSDTGTGEKPQHF TGTGCCAGCAGCGATACCGGGACAGGGGAAAAGCCCCAGCATTTT
- - TRBJ1-5 TRBV5-1 CASSLVPGNQPQHF TGCGCCAGCAGCTTGGTTCCGGGCAATCAGCCCCAGCATTTT
- - TRBJ1-6 TRBV6-6 CASKDSNNSPLHF TGTGCCAGCAAGGACAGCAATAATTCACCCCTCCACTTT
TRBD1 - TRBJ1-5 TRBV19 CASSITGQGSNQPQHF TGTGCCAGTAGTATCACTGGACAGGGGAGCAATCAGCCCCAGCATTTT
- - TRBJ2-7 TRBV7-9 CASSQTVRAEQYF TGTGCCAGCAGCCAAACCGTGCGTGCCGAGCAGTACTTC
TRBD2 - TRBJ2-7 TRBV29-1 CSVETQGLAGSSYEQYF TGCAGCGTTGAGACCCAAGGACTAGCGGGAAGCTCCTACGAGCAGTACTTC
- - TRBJ2-2 TRBV7-3 CASSLNPRDTGELFF TGTGCCAGCAGCTTAAATCCCCGGGACACCGGGGAGCTGTTTTTT
- - TRBJ1-6 TRBV6-5 CASSYSTRNGSPLHF TGTGCCAGCAGTTACTCGACAAGGAATGGATCACCCCTCCACTTT
TRBD1 - TRBJ2-1 TRBV7-2 CASSRDSYNEQFF TGTGCCAGCAGCCGGGACAGTTACAATGAGCAGTTCTTC
TRBD1 - TRBJ1-4 TRBV19 CASSLQGSARPVSEKLFF TGTGCCAGTAGTCTACAGGGGTCTGCGCGTCCTGTAAGTGAAAAACTGTTTTTT
- - TRBJ1-1 TRBV5-1 CASSFGGDTEAFF TGCGCCAGCAGCTTTGGCGGAGACACTGAAGCTTTCTTT
TRBD1 - TRBJ2-2 TRBV25-1 CASRRDRGATGELFF TGTGCCAGCAGGCGGGACAGGGGCGCCACCGGGGAGCTGTTTTTT
- few TRBJ1-3 TRBV7-9 CASSLAATGSGNTIYF TGTGCCAGCAGCTTAGCCGCTACAGGGTCTGGAAACACCATATATTTT
- - TRBJ1-3 TRBV30 CAWSGSSGNTIYF TGTGCCTGGAGTGGGAGCTCTGGAAACACCATATATTTT
- - TRBJ2-5 TRBV5-5 CASSIGRTGGGETQYF TGTGCCAGCAGCATTGGGAGGACAGGCGGCGGAGAGACCCAGTACTTC